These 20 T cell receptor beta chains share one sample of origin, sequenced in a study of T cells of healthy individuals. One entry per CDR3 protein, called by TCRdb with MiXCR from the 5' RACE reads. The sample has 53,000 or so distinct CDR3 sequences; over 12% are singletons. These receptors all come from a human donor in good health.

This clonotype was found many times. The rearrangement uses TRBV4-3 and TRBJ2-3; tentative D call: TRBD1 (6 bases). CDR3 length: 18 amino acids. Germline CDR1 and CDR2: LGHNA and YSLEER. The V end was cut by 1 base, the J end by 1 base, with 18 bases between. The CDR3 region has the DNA TGCGCCAGCAGCCAAGTAGGGGGACACCCGACTCGCACAGATACGCAGTATTTT. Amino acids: CASSQVGGHPTRTDTQYF.

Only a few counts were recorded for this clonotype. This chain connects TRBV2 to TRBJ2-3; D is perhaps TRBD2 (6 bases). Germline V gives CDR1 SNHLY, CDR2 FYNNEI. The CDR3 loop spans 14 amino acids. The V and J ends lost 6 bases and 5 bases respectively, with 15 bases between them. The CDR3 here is CASRRDLGGDTQYF. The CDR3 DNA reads TGTGCCAGCAGACGGGACTTGGGGGGAGATACGCAGTATTTT.

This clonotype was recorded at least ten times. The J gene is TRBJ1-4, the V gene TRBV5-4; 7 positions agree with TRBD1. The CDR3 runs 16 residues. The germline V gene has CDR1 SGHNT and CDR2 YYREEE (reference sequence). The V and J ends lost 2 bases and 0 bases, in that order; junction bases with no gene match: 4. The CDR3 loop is CASSFKTGATNEKLFF. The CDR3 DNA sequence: TGTGCCAGCAGCTTTAAAACAGGGGCAACTAATGAAAAACTGTTTTTT.

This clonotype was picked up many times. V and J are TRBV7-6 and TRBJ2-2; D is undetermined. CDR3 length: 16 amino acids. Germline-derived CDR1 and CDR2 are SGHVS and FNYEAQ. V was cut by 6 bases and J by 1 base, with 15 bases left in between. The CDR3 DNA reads TGTGCCAGCAGGAAAATGGCGGTGATGAACACCGGGGAGCTGTTTTTT. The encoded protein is CASRKMAVMNTGELFF.

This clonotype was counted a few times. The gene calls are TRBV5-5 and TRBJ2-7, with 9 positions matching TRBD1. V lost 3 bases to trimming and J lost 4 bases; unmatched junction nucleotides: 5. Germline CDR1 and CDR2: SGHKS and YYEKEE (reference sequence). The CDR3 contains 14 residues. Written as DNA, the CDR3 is TGTGCCAGCAGCTGGACCGGGACAGGGTACGAGCAGTACTTC. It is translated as CASSWTGTGYEQYF.

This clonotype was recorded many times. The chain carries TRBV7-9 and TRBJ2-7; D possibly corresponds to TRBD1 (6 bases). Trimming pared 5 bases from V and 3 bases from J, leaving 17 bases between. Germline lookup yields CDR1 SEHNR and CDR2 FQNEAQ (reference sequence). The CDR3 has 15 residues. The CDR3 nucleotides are TGTGCCAGCAGCCCGTCAGAGGACAGTCGCTACGAGCAGTACTTC. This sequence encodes CASSPSEDSRYEQYF.

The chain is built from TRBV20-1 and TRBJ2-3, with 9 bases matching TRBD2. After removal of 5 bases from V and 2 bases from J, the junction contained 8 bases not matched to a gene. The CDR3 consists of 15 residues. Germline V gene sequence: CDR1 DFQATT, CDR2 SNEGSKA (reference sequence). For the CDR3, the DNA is TGCAGTGCTGCTCGACTAGCGGCCTACACAGATACGCAGTATTTT. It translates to CSAARLAAYTDTQYF.

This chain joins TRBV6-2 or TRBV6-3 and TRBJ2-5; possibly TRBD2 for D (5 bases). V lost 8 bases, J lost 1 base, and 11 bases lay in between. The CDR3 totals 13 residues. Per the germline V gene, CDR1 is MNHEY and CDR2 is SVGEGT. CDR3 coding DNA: TGTGCCAGCCGTCGGAGCGGCCAAGAGACCCAGTACTTC. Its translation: CASRRSGQETQYF.

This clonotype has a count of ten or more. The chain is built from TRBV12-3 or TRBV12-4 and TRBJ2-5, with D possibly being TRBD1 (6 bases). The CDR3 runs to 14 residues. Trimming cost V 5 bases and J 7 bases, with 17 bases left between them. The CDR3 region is CASSRRRQGWTQYF. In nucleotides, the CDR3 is TGTGCCAGCAGTCGACGAAGGCAGGGGTGGACCCAGTACTTC.

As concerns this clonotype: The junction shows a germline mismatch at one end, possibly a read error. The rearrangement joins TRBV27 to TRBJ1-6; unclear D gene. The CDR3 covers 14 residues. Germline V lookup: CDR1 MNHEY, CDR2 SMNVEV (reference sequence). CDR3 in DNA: TGTGCCAGCAGTTTTCTGGGCGCCAATTCACCCCTCAACTTT. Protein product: CASSFLGANSPLNF.

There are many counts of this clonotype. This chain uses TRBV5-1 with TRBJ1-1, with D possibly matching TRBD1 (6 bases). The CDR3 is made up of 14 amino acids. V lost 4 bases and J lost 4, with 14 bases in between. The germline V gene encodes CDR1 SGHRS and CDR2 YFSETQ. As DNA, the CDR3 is TGCGCCAGCAGCCCGGACAGAAGGGCCACTGAAGCTTTCTTT. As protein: CASSPDRRATEAFF. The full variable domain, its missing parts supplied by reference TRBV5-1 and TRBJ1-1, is KAGVTQTPRYLIKTRGQQVTLSCSPISGHRSVSWYQQTPGQGLQFLFEYFSETQRNKGNFPGRFSGRQFSNSRSEMNVSTLELGDSALYLCASSPDRRATEAFFGQGTRLTVV.

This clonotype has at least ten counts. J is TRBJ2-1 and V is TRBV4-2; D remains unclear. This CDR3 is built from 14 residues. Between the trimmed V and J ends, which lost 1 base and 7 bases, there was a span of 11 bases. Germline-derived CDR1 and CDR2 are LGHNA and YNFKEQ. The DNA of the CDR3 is TGTGCCAGCAGCCAAGGTCTACGGGTTAATGAGCAGTTCTTC. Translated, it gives CASSQGLRVNEQFF.

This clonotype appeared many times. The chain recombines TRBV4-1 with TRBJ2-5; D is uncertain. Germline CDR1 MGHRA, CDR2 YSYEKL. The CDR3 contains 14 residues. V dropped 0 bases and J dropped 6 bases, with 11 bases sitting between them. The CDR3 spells CASSQDSGLQTQYF. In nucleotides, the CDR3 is TGCGCCAGCAGCCAAGATTCCGGCTTGCAGACCCAGTACTTC.

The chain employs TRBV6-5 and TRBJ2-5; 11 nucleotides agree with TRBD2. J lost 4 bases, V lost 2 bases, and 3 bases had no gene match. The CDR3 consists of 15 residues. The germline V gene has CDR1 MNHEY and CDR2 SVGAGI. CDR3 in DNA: TGTGCCAGCAGTTACGGGCTAGCGGGGGGAGAGACCCAGTACTTC. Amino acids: CASSYGLAGGETQYF.

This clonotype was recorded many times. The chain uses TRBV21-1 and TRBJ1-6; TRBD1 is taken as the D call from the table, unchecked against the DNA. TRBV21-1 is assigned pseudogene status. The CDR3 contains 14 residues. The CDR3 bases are TGTGCCAGCTATCCCGGGACCTCAAATTCACCCCTCCACTTT. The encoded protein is CASYPGTSNSPLHF.

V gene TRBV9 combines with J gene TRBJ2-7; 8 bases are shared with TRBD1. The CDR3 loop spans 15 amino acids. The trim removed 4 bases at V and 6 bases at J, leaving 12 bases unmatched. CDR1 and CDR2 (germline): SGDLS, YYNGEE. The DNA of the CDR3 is TGTGCCAGCAGCTCGGGTGGCAGGGGGCCTTCCGAGCAGTACTTC. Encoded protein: CASSSGGRGPSEQYF.

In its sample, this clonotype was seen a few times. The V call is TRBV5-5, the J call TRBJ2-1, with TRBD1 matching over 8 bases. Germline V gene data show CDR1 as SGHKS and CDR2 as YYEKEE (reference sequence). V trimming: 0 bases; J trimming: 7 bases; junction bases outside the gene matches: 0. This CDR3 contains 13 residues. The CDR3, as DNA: TGTGCCAGCAGCTTGGGGACAGGGAATGAGCAGTTCTTC. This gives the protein CASSLGTGNEQFF. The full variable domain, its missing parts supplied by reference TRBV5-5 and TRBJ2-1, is DAGVTQSPTHLIKTRGQQVTLRCSPISGHKSVSWYQQVLGQGPQFIFQYYEKEERGRGNFPDRFSARQFPNYSSELNVNALLLGDSALYLCASSLGTGNEQFFGPGTRLTVL.

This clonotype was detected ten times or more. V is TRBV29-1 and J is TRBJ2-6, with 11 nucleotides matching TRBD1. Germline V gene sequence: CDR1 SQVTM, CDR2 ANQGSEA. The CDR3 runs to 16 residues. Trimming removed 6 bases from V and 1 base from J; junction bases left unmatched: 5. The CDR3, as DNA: TGCAGCGTAGCGGGACAGGGGGTTTCTGGGGCCAACGTCCTGACTTTC. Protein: CSVAGQGVSGANVLTF.

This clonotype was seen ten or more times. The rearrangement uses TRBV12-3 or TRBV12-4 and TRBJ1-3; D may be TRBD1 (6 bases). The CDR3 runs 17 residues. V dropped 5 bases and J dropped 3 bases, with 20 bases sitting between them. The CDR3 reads CASSQPTGLGGGNTIYF. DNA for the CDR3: TGTGCCAGCAGTCAACCCACAGGGCTTGGGGGTGGAAACACCATATATTTT.

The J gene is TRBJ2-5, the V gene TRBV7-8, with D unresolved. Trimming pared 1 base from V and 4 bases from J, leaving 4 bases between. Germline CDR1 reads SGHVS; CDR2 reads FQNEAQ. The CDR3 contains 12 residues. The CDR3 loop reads CASSLVVETQYF. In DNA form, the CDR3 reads TGTGCCAGCAGCTTAGTAGTAGAGACCCAGTACTTC.